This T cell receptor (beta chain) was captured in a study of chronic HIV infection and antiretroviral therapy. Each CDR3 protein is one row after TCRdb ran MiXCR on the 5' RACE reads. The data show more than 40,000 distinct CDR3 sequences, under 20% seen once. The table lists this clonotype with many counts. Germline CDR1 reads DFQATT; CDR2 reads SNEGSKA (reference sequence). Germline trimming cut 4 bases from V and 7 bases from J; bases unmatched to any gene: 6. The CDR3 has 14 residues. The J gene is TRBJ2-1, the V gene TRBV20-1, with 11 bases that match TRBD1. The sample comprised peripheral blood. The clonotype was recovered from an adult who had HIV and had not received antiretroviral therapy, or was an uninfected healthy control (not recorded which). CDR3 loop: CSAMDRGLKNEQFF. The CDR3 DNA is TGCAGTGCTATGGACAGGGGGCTCAAGAATGAGCAGTTCTTC.